This TCR beta chain appears in the sequencing data of a study of cytomegalovirus exposure and HLA in healthy donors. Findings of the study overall: Certain sequence variants were highly shared and formed a cluster, and this cluster was likely a sequencing artifact. Some V segments could not be told apart, so they were left out, TRBV6-2 and TRBV6-3 among them. The productive fraction for most TCR beta V segments was about 90% or about 30% in an earlier analysis. Rare sequences made up most TCRs, while some public TCRs were found in many donors.

The PCR made use of 60 Vbeta and 13 Jbeta primers. Using immunoSEQ multiplex PCR, the repertoire was profiled, and TCRdb retains in-frame clones only, with some absent. The sample lists approximately 130,000 clones, under 90% occurring once. This CDR3 is 13 amino acids long. The ends were cut back, 2 bases at V and 3 bases at J, with 8 bases in the middle. In germline, CDR1 is MDHEN, CDR2 SYDVKM. With regard to this clone: Antigen specificity is unknown.

The sequencing sample was made of PBMCs. The TCR was taken from a woman aged 40 to 50 in good health and CMV-seronegative. The chain uses TRBV28 and TRBJ2-7; D is unclear. In DNA form, the CDR3 reads TGTGCCAGCAGTTTAAACAGCTACTACGAGCAGTACTTC. Translation: CASSLNSYYEQYF.